This T cell receptor (beta chain) was recorded in a study of blood T cell repertoires in COVID-19. Across the study: Both acute and convalescent COVID-19 samples were obtained from the United States, Italy and Spain. Sample material is recorded as cDNA or gDNA derived from T cells, B-cell-depleted T cells, or PBMCs.

Original processing notes: Estimated nucleated cell counts came from reference gene primer amplification. TCRdb keeps only in-frame clones here, not all; method: immunoSEQ multiplex PCR. The V and J calls and clone size were taken over from that table, and D and trimming were inferred from the DNA. The table records under 70,000 clones, 80% of them present only once. This CDR3 spans 20 amino acids. Germline assignment: CDR1 SGDLS and CDR2 YYNGEE. V lost 4 bases to trimming and J lost 0 bases; unmatched junction nucleotides: 18. The receptor was derived from a human donor in a cohort sampled during active COVID-19. The chain uses TRBV9 and TRBJ2-1; 8 bases are a match to TRBD1. Sequences were obtained from peripheral blood. CDR3 in amino acids: CASSNNDRGSRKSSYNEQFF. In DNA form, the CDR3 reads TGTGCCAGCAGCAACAACGACAGGGGCTCCCGAAAAAGCTCCTACAATGAGCAGTTCTTC.